This TCR beta chain was documented in a study of blood T cells in healthy people across ages. Many counts were recorded for this clonotype. A second PCR of about 6 to 11 cycles used a sample-barcoded 5' primer and a J-beta primer mix. A single record per CDR3 protein comes from TCRdb applying MiXCR to the 5' RACE reads. The sample gives 630,000 or so distinct CDR3 sequences, about 30% of which show up once; 15% is in the top ten. The receptor was isolated from a woman of 80 years or more in good health. The specimen was blood.

The CDR3 bases are TGTGCCAGCAGCTTCAAGGGCCTACTAGACTATGGCTACACCTTC. Translation: CASSFKGLLDYGYTF. V is TRBV7-9 and J is TRBJ1-2; D is undetermined. V lost 3 bases and J lost 3, with 14 bases in between. The germline V gene has CDR1 SEHNR and CDR2 FQNEAQ (reference sequence). This CDR3 contains 15 residues. The full variable domain, its missing parts supplied by reference TRBV7-9 and TRBJ1-2, is DTGVSQNPRHKITKRGQNVTFRCDPISEHNRLYWYRQTLGQGPEFLTYFQNEAQLEKSRLLSDRFSAERPKGSFSTLEIQRTEQGDSAMYLCASSFKGLLDYGYTFGSGTRLTVV.